The 2 T cell receptor beta chains below all came from one sample that was sequenced in a study of Ad26.COV2.S vaccination and SARS-CoV-2 variants. The method was immunoSEQ multiplex PCR; TCRdb's version includes in-frame clones alone and lacks a portion of them. The table shows a few hundred thousand clones, with 83% occurring only once. Indicated treatment: approximately 18 received Ad26.COV2.S at low or high dose, single or two shots; 5 received placebo; per-sample allocation not given. The samples were gathered on day 63 after the first injection of vaccine or placebo. Sequenced material: peripheral blood, taken in a trial of Ad26.COV2.S vaccine versus placebo. All receptors come from a person aged 18 to 59 who received the Ad26.COV2.S COVID-19 vaccine or a placebo.

CDR3 amino acids: CASSLGLGDEQFF. DNA for the CDR3: TGCGCCAGCAGCTTGGGCCTTGGGGATGAGCAGTTCTTC. This sequence joins TRBV5-1 and TRBJ2-1; the D is unclear. Trimming cost V 0 bases and J 8 bases, with 9 bases left between them. The CDR3 spans 13 residues. Germline CDR1 is SGHRS and CDR2 is YFSETQ.

This clone was counted between two and nine times. V and J are TRBV6-1 and TRBJ1-5, with 7 bases aligning to TRBD1. The CDR3 is 15 residues long. In germline, CDR1 is MNHNS, CDR2 SASEGT. Unmatched junction bases numbered 13, after V lost 3 bases and J lost 11 bases. The CDR3 DNA reads as TGTGCCAGCAGTGATGCCGCCGACAGGGCCAAGGCCCAGCATTTT. Its protein is CASSDAADRAKAQHF.